The 27 T cell receptor beta chains below come from one sample, sequenced in a study of radiotherapy plus CTLA-4 blockade in lung cancer. The protocol was immunoSEQ multiplex PCR, while the TCRdb copy is restricted to in-frame clones and leaves out a portion. The repertoire has some 90,000 clones, approximately 83% of them found once; the top ten carry just over 2%. Sequenced material: peripheral blood, taken from a patient treated with radiotherapy plus ipilimumab. All receptors come from a human donor with non-small cell lung cancer who had a partial response to radiotherapy plus ipilimumab.

This clone was found once. J is TRBJ2-1 and V is TRBV28; perhaps TRBD1 as D (6 bases). The CDR3 contains 14 residues. CDR1 MDHEN and CDR2 SYDVKM come from the germline V gene. V dropped 8 bases and J dropped 7 bases, with 18 bases sitting between them. In DNA, the CDR3 is TGTGCCAGCCTGGACAGAGGGTCAAGAAATGAGCAGTTCTTC. It is translated as CASLDRGSRNEQFF.

V gene TRBV7-3 combines with J gene TRBJ2-2; D is possibly TRBD2 (5 bases). This CDR3 is built from 15 residues. V gave up 0 bases and J gave up 3 bases, with 8 bases separating them. Germline CDR1 SGHTA, CDR2 FQGTGA. Written as DNA, the CDR3 is TGTGCCAGCAGCTTAACGAGGGAGCACACCGGGGAGCTGTTTTTT. Translating gives CASSLTREHTGELFF.

The chain couples TRBV6-5 to TRBJ2-7; 8 nucleotides match TRBD1. CDR3 length: 12 amino acids. Germline assignment: CDR1 MNHEY and CDR2 SVGAGI. V lost 7 bases to trimming and J lost 3 bases; unmatched junction nucleotides: 2. Here the CDR3 reads CASTGQGYEQYV. CDR3 bases: TGTGCCAGCACCGGACAGGGCTACGAGCAGTACGTC.

This clone was counted a single time. The rearrangement uses TRBV5-1 and TRBJ1-1; D might be TRBD1 (5 bases). Trimming took 0 bases from V and 1 from J, leaving 16 bases between them. This CDR3 spans 17 amino acids. Germline V gives CDR1 SGHRS, CDR2 YFSETQ. CDR3 protein: CASSLARTRGENTEAFF. For the CDR3, the DNA is TGCGCCAGCAGCTTGGCTAGGACAAGGGGCGAGAACACTGAAGCTTTCTTT. Full variable domain (missing parts from reference TRBV5-1 and TRBJ1-1): KAGVTQTPRYLIKTRGQQVTLSCSPISGHRSVSWYQQTPGQGLQFLFEYFSETQRNKGNFPGRFSGRQFSNSRSEMNVSTLELGDSALYLCASSLARTRGENTEAFFGQGTRLTVV.

This chain joins TRBV19 and TRBJ1-1, with 7 nucleotides matching TRBD1. Trimming cost V 5 bases and J 1 base; bases outside gene matches: 1. This CDR3 region has 13 residues. Germline loops: CDR1 LNHDA, CDR2 SQIVND (reference sequence). The CDR3 protein is CASSRTGNTEAFF. The CDR3 DNA reads TGTGCCAGTAGTCGGACAGGGAACACTGAAGCTTTCTTT. Combining the CDR3 with reference TRBV19 and TRBJ1-1 gives the whole variable domain DGGITQSPKYLFRKEGQNVTLSCEQNLNHDAMYWYRQDPGQGLRLIYYSQIVNDFQKGDIAEGYSVSREKKESFPLTVTSAQKNPTAFYLCASSRTGNTEAFFGQGTRLTVV.

This clone was counted a few times. The same CDR3 arises from other DNA sequences in this sample as well. Written as DNA, the CDR3 is TGTGCCAGCCGTACAGGGGGTCAGCCCCAGCATTTT. Translation: CASRTGGQPQHF. The chain links TRBV28 to TRBJ1-5; 8 nucleotides align to TRBD1. J was trimmed by 6 bases and V by 8 bases; bases with no gene match: 3. CDR3 length: 12 amino acids. From germline, CDR1 is MDHEN and CDR2 SYDVKM.

The chain uses TRBV6-6 and TRBJ2-7, with D perhaps matching TRBD2 (6 bases). The CDR3 runs to 13 residues. Germline V gene sequence: CDR1 MNHNY, CDR2 SVGAGI (reference sequence). V shed 5 bases and J shed 5 bases, with 13 bases lying between them. In DNA form, the CDR3 reads TGTGCCAGCAGTCTGGGGGGTCGGAACGAGCAGTACGTC. Amino acid sequence: CASSLGGRNEQYV.

The chain is built from TRBV11-2 and TRBJ1-1, with no clear D. The germline CDR1 and CDR2 sequences are SGHAT and FQNNGV. Deletions cut 2 bases from V and 5 bases from J, with 15 bases between. The CDR3 contains 15 residues. This chain's CDR3 is CASSLYPRGRTEAFF. CDR3 bases: TGTGCCAGCAGCTTATATCCCCGAGGGAGGACTGAAGCTTTCTTT.

The V call is TRBV4-1, the J call TRBJ2-2; D perhaps matches TRBD1 (5 bases). Germline V gives CDR1 MGHRA, CDR2 YSYEKL. The CDR3 contains 13 residues. Trimming took 1 base from V and 6 from J, leaving 6 bases between them. The CDR3 bases are TGCGCCAGCAGCCAAGTAGGGGCCGGGGAGCTGTTTTTT. It specifies CASSQVGAGELFF.

V and J are TRBV7-9 and TRBJ2-4; no reliable D call. V was pared by 2 bases and J by 4 bases, with 9 bases between. CDR1 and CDR2 (germline): SEHNR, FQNEAQ (reference sequence). This CDR3 is built from 14 residues. The CDR3 DNA reads as TGTGCCAGCAGCTTAAGCGAGCTAAAAAACATTCAGTACTTC. The encoded protein is CASSLSELKNIQYF. Based on the CDR3 plus reference TRBV7-9 and TRBJ2-4, the full variable domain is DTGVSQNPRHKITKRGQNVTFRCDPISEHNRLYWYRQTLGQGPEFLTYFQNEAQLEKSRLLSDRFSAERPKGSFSTLEIQRTEQGDSAMYLCASSLSELKNIQYFGAGTRLSVL.

The V call is TRBV28, the J call TRBJ1-4, with 8 bases that match TRBD1. The length of the CDR3 is 14 residues. V was clipped by 6 bases and J by 7 bases; unmatched bases: 7. Germline CDR1 MDHEN, CDR2 SYDVKM. CDR3 residues: CASSPGTGVEKLFF. The CDR3 bases are TGTGCCAGCAGCCCCGGGACAGGTGTTGAAAAACTGTTTTTT.

V is TRBV5-1 and J is TRBJ1-2, with a tentative D call TRBD1 (6 bases). Trimming removed 0 bases from V and 6 bases from J, with 9 bases in between. The CDR3 sequence is 13 residues long. The germline V gene encodes CDR1 SGHRS and CDR2 YFSETQ. CDR3 region: CASSLGHRDGYTF. The CDR3 DNA follows: TGCGCCAGCAGCTTGGGGCACAGGGATGGCTACACCTTC. The variable domain in full, with the rest retrieved from reference TRBV5-1 and TRBJ1-2, is KAGVTQTPRYLIKTRGQQVTLSCSPISGHRSVSWYQQTPGQGLQFLFEYFSETQRNKGNFPGRFSGRQFSNSRSEMNVSTLELGDSALYLCASSLGHRDGYTFGSGTRLTVV.

The sample holds many counts of this clone. The gene calls are TRBV4-1 and TRBJ1-5; D remains ambiguous. V was pared by 0 bases and J by 7 bases, with 16 bases between. Germline CDR1 is MGHRA and CDR2 is YSYEKL. CDR3 length: 16 residues. The CDR3 loop reads CASSQDEGSGMQPQHF. The DNA of the CDR3 is TGCGCCAGCAGCCAAGATGAGGGCAGTGGGATGCAGCCCCAGCATTTT.

The chain recombines TRBV11-2 with TRBJ2-7; TRBD2 agrees at 7 bases. Germline CDR1 is SGHAT and CDR2 is FQNNGV. This CDR3 comprises 17 residues. V lost 1 base to trimming and J lost 0 bases; unmatched junction nucleotides: 9. DNA for the CDR3: TGTGCCAGCAGCTTAGGCGGCGGGAGCACCCGCTCCTACGAGCAGTACTTC. Translating it yields CASSLGGGSTRSYEQYF.

This clone has just one count. This sequence joins TRBV28 and TRBJ2-7, with TRBD1 matching 7 bases. The J segment lost 3 bases and the V segment lost 6 bases, leaving 8 bases of the junction unmatched. Per the germline V gene, CDR1 is MDHEN and CDR2 is SYDVKM. The CDR3 totals 14 residues. CDR3 residues: CASRPGQTIYEQYF. The CDR3 DNA reads as TGTGCCAGCAGACCGGGACAGACTATCTACGAGCAGTACTTC.

The chain has TRBV28 and TRBJ2-5, with 14 bases matching TRBD2. Germline-derived CDR1 and CDR2 are MDHEN and SYDVKM. With 5 bases clipped from V and 1 base from J, the junction kept 15 bases outside the gene matches. The CDR3 length is 20 residues. CDR3 sequence (DNA): TGTGCCAGCAGTCCCACCCTTGAGAGACTAGCGGGGGGGGTCCAAGAGACCCAGTACTTC. Residues: CASSPTLERLAGGVQETQYF.

The CDR3: CASSQFTGTSGLKSTDTQYF. DNA of the CDR3: TGCGCCAGCAGCCAATTCACCGGGACTAGCGGGCTTAAGAGCACAGATACGCAGTATTTT. This rearrangement joins TRBV4-3 to TRBJ2-3; 12 bases fit TRBD2. This CDR3 contains 20 residues. Unmatched junction bases numbered 12, after V lost 2 bases and J lost 0 bases. Germline assignment: CDR1 LGHNA and CDR2 YSLEER.

The count of this clone is one. This CDR3 reads CAWRPLGAAYNEQFF. The CDR3 DNA reads TGTGCCTGGAGACCTCTAGGGGCCGCCTACAATGAGCAGTTCTTC. V is TRBV30 and J is TRBJ2-1; D might be TRBD1 (5 bases). Germline V gene lookup returns CDR1 GTSNPN and CDR2 SVGIG (reference sequence). The CDR3 length is 15 residues. Trimming left V 3 bases short and J 2 bases short, with 14 bases between.

The rearrangement joins TRBV6-1 to TRBJ2-7; maybe TRBD2 (5 bases). The tail of the sequence fits TRBJ2-1 better, so the J call may be wrong. Looked up from germline, CDR1 is MNHNS and CDR2 is SASEGT. The CDR3 sequence is 12 residues long. CDR3 residues: CASSVLQDLQFF. The DNA for the CDR3 is TGTGCCAGCAGTGTTTTGCAGGACTTGCAGTTCTTC.

About this clone: At one of its ends the junction is not consistent with the germline gene, which may arise from a read error. This sequence joins TRBV7-2 and TRBJ1-2; D uncertain. Germline lookup yields CDR1 SGHTA and CDR2 FQGNSA. This CDR3 is built from 14 residues. The CDR3 nucleotides read TGTGCCAGCAGCCTAGCCGTAGTATGGAGCAGCTACACCTTC. Its protein product is CASSLAVVWSSYTF.

This clone was counted once. The chain joins TRBV4-1 to TRBJ1-5, with D possibly matching TRBD1 (6 bases). Germline loops: CDR1 MGHRA, CDR2 YSYEKL. The CDR3 runs 18 residues. V was shortened by 1 base and J by 0 bases, with 16 bases between the two germline ends. The CDR3 region has the DNA TGCGCCAGCAGCCAAGCGGGGTGGGGGCTTGATAGCAATCAGCCCCAGCATTTT. Its translation is CASSQAGWGLDSNQPQHF.

The gene calls are TRBV5-6 and TRBJ1-2; D gene ambiguous. Deletions cut 0 bases from V and 0 bases from J, with 6 bases between. CDR1 SGHDT and CDR2 YYEEEE come from the germline V gene. The CDR3 loop spans 14 amino acids. CDR3 loop: CASSLATSNYGYTF. CDR3 sequence (DNA): TGTGCCAGCAGCTTGGCCACATCTAACTATGGCTACACCTTC. The whole variable domain, remainder taken from reference TRBV5-6 and TRBJ1-2, is DAGVTQSPTHLIKTRGQQVTLRCSPKSGHDTVSWYQQALGQGPQFIFQYYEEEERQRGNFPDRFSGHQFPNYSSELNVNALLLGDSALYLCASSLATSNYGYTFGSGTRLTVV.

The V and J genes are TRBV28 and TRBJ2-1; 12 bases agree with TRBD2. Trimming took 2 bases from V and 9 from J; bases not matched to a gene: 2. CDR3 size: 14 residues. Germline CDR1 and CDR2: MDHEN and SYDVKM. The CDR3 spells CASSLGLAGIEQFF. CDR3 coding DNA: TGTGCCAGCAGTTTAGGACTAGCGGGGATTGAGCAGTTCTTC.

The chain carries TRBV28 and TRBJ2-3, with 7 positions matching TRBD2. With V trimmed by 2 bases and J by 3 bases, 8 bases remained unmatched. Germline V gene data show CDR1 as MDHEN and CDR2 as SYDVKM. CDR3 length: 16 amino acids. CDR3 sequence (DNA): TGTGCCAGCAGTTTAGAAAGTCTAGCGGTTACAGATACGCAGTATTTT. Protein: CASSLESLAVTDTQYF.

This clone was observed once. The genes are TRBV7-9 and TRBJ1-2; 9 bases agree with TRBD1. Trimming took 4 bases from V and 8 from J; bases not matched to a gene: 11. Germline CDR1 reads SEHNR; CDR2 reads FQNEAQ (reference sequence). The CDR3 is made up of 15 amino acids. CDR3 sequence: CASSSGDRASYGYTF. DNA for the CDR3: TGTGCCAGCAGCTCTGGGGACAGGGCGTCTTACGGCTACACCTTC.

With respect to this clone: Compared with germline, one end of the junction differs, possibly owing to a read error. The chain uses TRBV19 and TRBJ1-2; TRBD1 matches at 7 bases. Looked up from germline, CDR1 is LNHDA and CDR2 is SQIVND (reference sequence). CDR3 length equals 15 residues. In DNA, the CDR3 is TGTGCCGGTAGTATCGACAGGGAACGGTCCTATGGCTACACCTTC. It encodes CAGSIDRERSYGYTF.

V usage is TRBV9 and J usage is TRBJ1-3, with D perhaps TRBD1 (6 bases). Trimming shortened V by 0 bases and J by 3 bases, and 10 bases separated the two germline ends. Per germline, CDR1 SGDLS and CDR2 YYNGEE. The CDR3 runs to 15 residues. The CDR3 nucleotides read TGTGCCAGCAGCGTAGGGGCAGGGGATGGAAACACCATATATTTT. This sequence encodes CASSVGAGDGNTIYF.